This T cell receptor beta chain was profiled in a study of T cells in women clearing cervical HPV infection. As for the study in general: Cases' blood sampling followed lesion detection by median roughly five months (90 to 200).

As for this clone: The sequenced fragment ends 3 residues before the CDR3 boundary, so the rest is inferred from the germline J gene.

TCRdb's copy holds only in-frame clones and misses some; the assay was immunoSEQ multiplex PCR. This sample's table has fewer than 30,000 clones. The CDR3 has 15 residues. Germline CDR1 reads MNHEY; CDR2 reads SVGEGT. The sample consisted of blood buffy coat. This TCR was recovered from a woman between 18 and 69 years old with a cervical HPV16 infection that either progressed to CIN3+ or cleared (not recorded which). The chain joins TRBV6-2 or TRBV6-3 to TRBJ2-3; the D gene is possibly TRBD1 (6 bases). CDR3: CASTPPGALNQPQYF. Partial CDR3 DNA: TGTGCCAGCACACCCCCAGGGGCACTAAATCAGCCG.